Sequencing of this T cell receptor (beta chain) was carried out in a study of Ad26.COV2.S vaccination and SARS-CoV-2 variants (dated by TCRdb to the early 2020s). For the wider study: Vaccine-arm donors came from COV1001, a multicentre, randomized, double-blind, placebo-controlled phase I-IIa trial of Ad26.COV2.S in healthy adults. Ad26.COV2.S was administered intramuscularly at a dose of 5x10^10 or 1x10^11 viral particles, either as one shot or as two shots given 56 days apart. TCRbeta repertoire sequencing was used to assess the specificity and breadth of SARS-CoV-2-reactive T cell receptors after Ad26.COV2.S vaccination. The TCR-sequenced set comprised approximately 32 samples: around 20 Ad26.COV2.S vaccine recipients, 5 placebo recipients and 8 SARS-CoV-2 convalescent individuals. Trial participants were randomized into five groups of five: low-dose or high-dose Ad26.COV2.S given once or twice, or placebo on both occasions. Blinding of investigators to trial group allocation was maintained during experiments and outcome assessment. Findings and caveats that apply to the study as a whole: After vaccination, substantial breadth of spike-specific CD8+ and CD4+ T cell responses was reported. Compared with placebo recipients, Ad26.COV2.S recipients showed higher spike-specific TCR breadth (P = 0.0014). Vaccine and placebo recipients had similar non-spike TCR breadth, a finding consistent with the vaccine containing only spike. The authors noted that total T cell responses may have been underestimated by the TCR breadth and depth analyses. The study was not powered for comparison of responses between vaccine doses or regimens.

The sample's treatment or condition label is to be understood as: approximately 18 received Ad26.COV2.S at low or high dose, single or two shots; roughly 5 received placebo; per-sample allocation not given. Repertoires of vaccine and placebo recipients were sequenced from samples taken on day 63 after the first injection. Cohort 1b enrolled 20 to 30 adults aged 18-55 years at a single site in Boston, USA, between 29 July and 7 August 2020. Ad26.COV2.S consisted of a replication-incompetent adenovirus type 26 vector by which a prefusion-stabilized SARS-CoV-2 spike protein from the original Wuhan strain was expressed. The immunoSEQ Assay was the method used to sequence TCRbeta CDR3 regions. After extraction, genomic DNA underwent amplification by bias-controlled multiplex PCR, followed by high-throughput sequencing. In the original analysis: To quantify the absolute abundance of every unique TCRbeta CDR3 region, sequences were collapsed and filtered. Usable DNA was measured by amplifying reference genes present in all nucleated cells, and TCRbeta template counts were normalized to that usable DNA to estimate T cell fraction. Repertoire TCRs were annotated as SARS-CoV-2-specific by exact matching of V gene, CDR3 amino acid sequence and J gene to a known reactive TCR set. MIRA supplied the reference SARS-CoV-2 TCR set, which was filtered for enrichment in COVID-19-positive ImmuneCODE repertoires so that public or cross-reactive TCRs were removed. Based on the MIRA antigens, annotated TCRs were further analysed at the level of specific ORF or position within ORF. Breadth was defined as annotated unique rearrangements over total unique productive rearrangements; depth was the summed frequency of those rearrangements. Two-sided Wilcoxon rank-sum tests were used to compare TCR breadth between groups. This is the immuneACCESS table as TCRdb keeps it, with only in-frame sequences that have V and J called. A part of the clones is gone; compared with another copy, unresolved V genes explain less than half, and the rest is unexplained. V and J calls and clone size are those listed in that table; D and trimming were worked out from the DNA. In this sample the table shows fewer than 500,000 clones, 90% of which occur a single time. The ten largest clones represent under 4.5% of the sample.

The germline V gene gives CDR1 as MDHEN and CDR2 as SYDVKM. The CDR3 holds 16 amino acids from the cysteine to the phenylalanine. Solely the CDR3 DNA is kept, with 48 bases framed from the first base. Deletion took 5 bases off V and 2 bases off J, with a span of 16 bases between the germline ends. This clone was recorded only once. This receptor's antigen is unknown. No base quality values were provided; no much bigger clone lies one nucleotide off. This clonotype was sampled from a person between 18 and 60 years old who received the Ad26.COV2.S COVID-19 vaccine or a placebo. Material: peripheral blood, obtained in a trial of Ad26.COV2.S vaccine versus placebo. The chain is encoded by TRBV28 joined to TRBJ1-5, with no confident D gene call. The CDR3 protein is CASSPLLSQGNQPQHF. DNA sequence: TGTGCCAGCAGTCCCCTGCTATCCCAGGGCAATCAGCCCCAGCATTTT.